The 13 T cell receptor beta chains below come from one sample, sequenced in a study of response to subunit inactivated influenza vaccine. One entry per CDR3 protein results from TCRdb running MiXCR on the RT-PCR reads. This sample has over 800,000 distinct CDR3 sequences, with 20% to 25% found just once. The source material was PBMCs from blood, sampled about 5 days after vaccination. These TCRs come from a middle-aged man who received an inactivated influenza vaccine.

Many counts were recorded for this clonotype. This chain links TRBV20-1 with TRBJ1-1, with a tentative D call TRBD1 (5 bases). Trimming shortened V by 3 bases and J by 6 bases, and 14 bases separated the two germline ends. CDR1 is DFQATT, CDR2 SNEGSKA, per germline (reference sequence). The CDR3 runs 13 residues. As DNA, the CDR3 is TGCAGTGCTAGGGTCGGTGGGGGAGCTGAAGCTTTCTTT. It encodes CSARVGGGAEAFF.

The chain links TRBV5-6 to TRBJ2-3; D is uncertain. V lost 1 base and J 5 bases, leaving 17 bases between the germline ends. Germline V gives CDR1 SGHDT, CDR2 YYEEEE. CDR3 length: 16 amino acids. The CDR3 DNA sequence: TGTGCCAGCAGCTTGTCCCACAAGTTAAGTGGAGATACGCAGTATTTT. It is translated as CASSLSHKLSGDTQYF.

This clonotype appeared many times. This chain uses TRBV27 with TRBJ2-7; D unclear. The CDR3 spans 15 residues. Trimming cost V 2 bases and J 3 bases, with 14 bases left between them. Germline CDR1 is MNHEY and CDR2 is SMNVEV (reference sequence). CDR3 protein: CASSLNRPPGYEQYF. Here the CDR3 DNA reads TGTGCCAGCAGTTTAAATAGACCCCCAGGCTACGAGCAGTACTTC.

The J gene is TRBJ2-1, the V gene TRBV6-2 or TRBV6-3; weak D call: TRBD1 (5 bases). Per the germline V gene, CDR1 is MNHEY and CDR2 is SVGEGT. This CDR3 is built from 17 residues. V was trimmed by 2 bases and J by 4 bases, leaving 18 bases between them. CDR3 protein: CASSYLSRQQGYNEQFF. The CDR3 DNA reads TGTGCCAGCAGTTACCTATCAAGACAGCAAGGATACAATGAGCAGTTCTTC.

This clonotype has just a few counts. The rearrangement links TRBV6-2 or TRBV6-3 to TRBJ1-4; D is ambiguous. Germline-derived CDR1 and CDR2 are MNHEY and SVGEGT. The length of the CDR3 is 12 residues. Between the trimmed V and J ends, which lost 0 bases and 7 bases, there was a span of 3 bases. CDR3 bases: TGTGCCAGCAGTTACTCCAGTGAAAAACTGTTTTTT. It specifies CASSYSSEKLFF.

This clonotype has more than one count but fewer than ten. The genes are TRBV10-3 and TRBJ1-5; 7 nucleotides align to TRBD1. With V trimmed by 0 bases and J by 4 bases, 3 bases remained unmatched. Per germline, CDR1 ENHRY and CDR2 SYGVKD. The CDR3 runs 15 residues. In DNA form, the CDR3 reads TGTGCCATCAGTGAGTCGAAGGGGGCAAATCAGCCCCAGCATTTT. As protein: CAISESKGANQPQHF.

The chain is built from TRBV3-1 and TRBJ2-1; D is perhaps TRBD2 (5 bases). The V end lost 1 base, the J end lost 8 bases, and 12 bases lay between the germline ends. Germline V gene data show CDR1 as LGHDT and CDR2 as YNNKEL (reference sequence). The CDR3 spans 14 residues. This chain's CDR3 is CASSQVGGFHEQFF. The CDR3 DNA is TGTGCCAGCAGCCAAGTGGGCGGGTTCCATGAGCAGTTCTTC.

The chain combines TRBV6-2 or TRBV6-3 with TRBJ2-1, with 8 nucleotides matching TRBD2. Germline V gene data show CDR1 as MNHEY and CDR2 as SVGEGT. This CDR3 is built from 20 residues. V lost 0 bases and J lost 1; bases outside the gene matches: 14. The CDR3 region is CASSYSESPKRGHSYNEQFF. CDR3 nucleotide sequence: TGTGCCAGCAGTTACTCTGAGAGCCCAAAGCGGGGGCATTCCTACAATGAGCAGTTCTTC.

This clonotype was picked up a small number of times. The chain has TRBV7-9 and TRBJ2-1; 10 positions agree with TRBD2. Unmatched junction bases numbered 7, after V lost 4 bases and J lost 7 bases. Germline V CDR1 and CDR2: SEHNR, FQNEAQ (reference sequence). CDR3 length equals 15 residues. CDR3 in amino acids: CASSSLAGVFNEQFF. Here the CDR3 DNA reads TGTGCCAGCAGCTCTCTAGCGGGAGTTTTTAATGAGCAGTTCTTC.

In its sample, this clonotype was seen many times. This chain links TRBV4-2 with TRBJ1-2, with TRBD1 identical over 7 bases. V trimming: 1 base; J trimming: 4 bases; junction bases outside the gene matches: 3. This CDR3 has 14 amino acids. Germline V gene lookup returns CDR1 LGHNA and CDR2 YNFKEQ. CDR3 region: CASSQGQGGYGYTF. The CDR3 DNA is TGTGCCAGCAGCCAAGGACAGGGAGGCTATGGCTACACCTTC.

This chain links TRBV29-1 with TRBJ1-3, with D unresolved. There are 13 residues in the CDR3. CDR1 SQVTM and CDR2 ANQGSEA come from the germline V gene. The V end was cut by 7 bases, the J end by 1 base, with 11 bases between. CDR3 in amino acids: CSGASGSGNTIYF. CDR3 nucleotides: TGCAGCGGGGCTTCCGGGTCTGGAAACACCATATATTTT. The complete variable domain, with remaining parts taken from reference TRBV29-1 and TRBJ1-3, reads SAVISQKPSRDICQRGTSLTIQCQVDSQVTMMFWYRQQPGQSLTLIATANQGSEATYESGFVIDKFPISRPNLTFSTLTVSNMSPEDSSIYLCSGASGSGNTIYFGEGSWLTVV.

This clonotype showed up just a few times. The chain is built from TRBV7-2 and TRBJ1-1, with unresolved D. The CDR3 runs to 13 residues. CDR1 SGHTA and CDR2 FQGNSA come from the germline V gene. With 8 bases removed from V and 5 bases from J, the gap between germline ends came to 15 bases. The CDR3 loop reads CASPGGSRTEAFF. The DNA of the CDR3 is TGTGCCAGCCCGGGCGGCAGTAGGACTGAAGCTTTCTTT.

This clonotype was found a few times. This chain connects TRBV4-1 to TRBJ1-1, with 8 bases that match TRBD1. This CDR3 is built from 17 residues. Germline V gene lookup returns CDR1 MGHRA and CDR2 YSYEKL. The ends lost 4 bases at V and 5 bases at J; junction bases unmatched: 15. This CDR3 is CASSLSSRTGRRTEAFF. As DNA, the CDR3 is TGCGCCAGCAGCCTATCATCCCGGACAGGGAGGAGGACTGAAGCTTTCTTT.